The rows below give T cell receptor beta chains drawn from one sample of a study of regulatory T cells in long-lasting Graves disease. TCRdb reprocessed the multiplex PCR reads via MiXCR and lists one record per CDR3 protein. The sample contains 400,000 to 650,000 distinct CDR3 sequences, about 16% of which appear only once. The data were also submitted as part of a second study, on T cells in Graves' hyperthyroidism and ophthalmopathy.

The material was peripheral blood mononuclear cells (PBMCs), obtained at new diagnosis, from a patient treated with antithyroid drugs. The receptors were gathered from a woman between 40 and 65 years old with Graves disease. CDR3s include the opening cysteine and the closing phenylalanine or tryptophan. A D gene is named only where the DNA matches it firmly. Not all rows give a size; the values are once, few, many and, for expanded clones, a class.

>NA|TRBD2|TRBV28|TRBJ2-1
CASSSSGGAPNEQFF
TGTGCCAGCAGTTCTAGCGGGGGGGCCCCCAATGAGCAGTTCTTC
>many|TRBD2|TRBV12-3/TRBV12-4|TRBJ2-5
CASRRTSGTQWETQYF
TGTGCCAGCAGGAGGACTAGCGGGACTCAGTGGGAGACCCAGTACTTC
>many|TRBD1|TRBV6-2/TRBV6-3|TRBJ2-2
CASSLGQGRTGELFF
TGTGCCAGCAGCTTAGGACAGGGAAGAACCGGGGAGCTGTTTTTT
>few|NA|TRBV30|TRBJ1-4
CAWSSSEKLFF
TGTGCCTGGAGTTCCTCCGAAAAACTGTTTTTT
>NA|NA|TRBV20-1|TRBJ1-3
CSARGPSGNTIYF
TGCAGTGCCAGAGGACCCTCTGGAAACACCATATATTTT
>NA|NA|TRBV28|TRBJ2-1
CASSLGRNNNEQFF
TGTGCCAGCAGCCTAGGTCGAAATAACAATGAGCAGTTCTTC
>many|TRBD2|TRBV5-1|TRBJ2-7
CASSFVLSGGVYEQYF
TGCGCCAGCAGCTTTGTTCTTAGCGGGGGGGTCTACGAGCAGTACTTC
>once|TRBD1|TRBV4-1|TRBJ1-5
CASSQASGGRYQPQHF
TGCGCCAGCAGCCAAGCGTCAGGGGGCCGATATCAGCCCCAGCATTTT
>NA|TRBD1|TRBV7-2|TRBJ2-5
CASSLLGTGEETQYF
TGTGCCAGCAGCTTGCTTGGGACAGGGGAAGAGACCCAGTACTTC
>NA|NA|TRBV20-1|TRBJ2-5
CSARDPLRTWGTQYF
TGCAGTGCTAGAGATCCCCTGAGGACCTGGGGGACCCAGTACTTC
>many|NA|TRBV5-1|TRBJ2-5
CASSLTTGPETQYF
TGCGCCAGCAGCCTTACTACTGGGCCAGAGACCCAGTACTTC
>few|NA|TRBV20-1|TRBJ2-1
CSAREEPGSYNEQFF
TGCAGTGCTAGAGAGGAGCCAGGCTCGTACAATGAGCAGTTCTTC
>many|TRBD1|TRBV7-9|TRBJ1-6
CASSWDRPPLHF
TGTGCCAGCAGCTGGGACAGACCACCCCTCCACTTT
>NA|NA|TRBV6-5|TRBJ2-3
CASSYLITDTQYF
TGTGCCAGCAGTTACTTAATCACAGATACGCAGTATTTT
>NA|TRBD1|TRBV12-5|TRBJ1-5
CASGLTGTGTYSNQPQHF
TGTGCTAGTGGTTTGACCGGGACAGGAACTTATAGCAATCAGCCCCAGCATTTT
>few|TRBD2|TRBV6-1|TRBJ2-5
CASSDPGLAGEETQYF
TGTGCCAGCAGTGACCCGGGACTAGCGGGGGAAGAGACCCAGTACTTC
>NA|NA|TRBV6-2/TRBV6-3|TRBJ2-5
CASSNAGGTQYF
TGTGCCAGCAGTAACGCCGGGGGGACCCAGTACTTC
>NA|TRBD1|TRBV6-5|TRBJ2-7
CASSFYPLGTGEGEQYF
TGTGCCAGCAGTTTCTACCCCCTCGGGACAGGCGAAGGAGAGCAGTACTTC
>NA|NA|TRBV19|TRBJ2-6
CASSIQGSTNVLTF
TGTGCCAGTAGTATTCAGGGGTCGACCAACGTCCTGACTTTC
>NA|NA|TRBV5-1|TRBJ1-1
CASRGSGLTNTEAFF
TGCGCCAGCAGAGGGAGTGGTCTAACGAACACTGAAGCTTTCTTT
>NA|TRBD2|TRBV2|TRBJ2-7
CASRPTSGPLPPSREQYF
TGTGCCAGCAGGCCGACTAGCGGACCATTACCCCCCTCTCGGGAGCAGTACTTC
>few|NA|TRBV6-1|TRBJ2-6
CASIRASSGANVLTF
TGTGCCAGCATTCGCGCAAGCTCTGGGGCCAACGTCCTGACTTTC
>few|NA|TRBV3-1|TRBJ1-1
CASSQGPGTGTEAFF
TGTGCCAGCAGCCAAGGACCCGGTACGGGCACTGAAGCTTTCTTT
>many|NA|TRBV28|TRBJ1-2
CASSLVRDFYGYTF
TGTGCCAGCAGTTTGGTCAGGGATTTCTATGGCTACACCTTC
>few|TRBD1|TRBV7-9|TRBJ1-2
CASSPTGTGGYTF
TGTGCCAGCAGCCCGACAGGGACGGGAGGCTACACCTTC
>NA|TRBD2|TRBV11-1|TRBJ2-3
CASSLTWASGGASTDTQYF
TGTGCCAGCAGCTTAACCTGGGCTAGCGGGGGGGCCAGCACAGATACGCAGTATTTT
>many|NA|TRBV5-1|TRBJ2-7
CASSADNKPYEQYF
TGCGCCAGCAGCGCGGACAATAAACCCTACGAGCAGTACTTC
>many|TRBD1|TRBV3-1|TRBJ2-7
CASSQPGQGFYEQYF
TGTGCCAGCAGCCAACCGGGACAGGGGTTCTACGAGCAGTACTTC
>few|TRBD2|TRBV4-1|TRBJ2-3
CASSHLTTSGGVDTQYF
TGCGCCAGCAGCCACCTCACGACTAGCGGGGGGGTAGATACGCAGTATTTT
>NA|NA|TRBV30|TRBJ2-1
CAWRSGSYNEQFF
TGTGCCTGGAGAAGCGGGTCCTACAATGAGCAGTTCTTC
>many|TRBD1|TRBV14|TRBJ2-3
CASSQDRRGPWGTDTQYF
TGTGCCAGCAGCCAAGACCGCAGGGGGCCCTGGGGCACAGATACGCAGTATTTT
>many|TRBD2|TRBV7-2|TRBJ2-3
CASSLSWGLADGPDTQYF
TGTGCCAGCAGCTTATCTTGGGGACTAGCGGATGGCCCAGATACGCAGTATTTT
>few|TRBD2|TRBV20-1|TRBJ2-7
CSAGTSGAEQYF
TGCAGTGCCGGGACTAGCGGAGCCGAGCAGTACTTC
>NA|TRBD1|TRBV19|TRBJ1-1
CASSIDRGTGGHTEAFF
TGTGCCAGTAGTATAGATCGGGGGACAGGGGGACACACTGAAGCTTTCTTT
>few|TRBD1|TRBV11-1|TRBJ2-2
CASALTLRGQGSGELFF
TGTGCCAGCGCCCTGACCCTCCGGGGACAGGGATCCGGGGAGCTGTTTTTT
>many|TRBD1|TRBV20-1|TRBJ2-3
CSAIRQGVTDTQYF
TGCAGTGCTATCAGACAGGGTGTGACAGATACGCAGTATTTT
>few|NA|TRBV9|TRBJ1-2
CASSVGPDVNYGYTF
TGTGCCAGCAGCGTAGGTCCCGATGTTAACTATGGCTACACCTTC
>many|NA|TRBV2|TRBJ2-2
CASSFSFRGNTGELFF
TGTGCCAGCAGTTTTAGCTTCCGCGGGAACACCGGGGAGCTGTTTTTT
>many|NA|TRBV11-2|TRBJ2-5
CASSLEYRRGETQYF
TGTGCCAGCAGCTTAGAGTACAGACGAGGAGAGACCCAGTACTTC
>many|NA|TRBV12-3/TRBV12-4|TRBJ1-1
CASSLSPGRGGAKGTEAFF
TGTGCCAGCAGTTTATCGCCAGGGCGGGGGGGCGCAAAGGGGACTGAAGCTTTCTTT
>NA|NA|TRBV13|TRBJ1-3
CASSRPGEFGNTIYF
TGTGCCAGCAGCCGGCCGGGGGAATTTGGAAACACCATATATTTT
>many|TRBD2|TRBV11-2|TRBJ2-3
CASSLVLLAGGQTDTQYF
TGTGCCAGCAGCTTAGTACTGCTAGCGGGGGGGCAAACAGATACGCAGTATTTT